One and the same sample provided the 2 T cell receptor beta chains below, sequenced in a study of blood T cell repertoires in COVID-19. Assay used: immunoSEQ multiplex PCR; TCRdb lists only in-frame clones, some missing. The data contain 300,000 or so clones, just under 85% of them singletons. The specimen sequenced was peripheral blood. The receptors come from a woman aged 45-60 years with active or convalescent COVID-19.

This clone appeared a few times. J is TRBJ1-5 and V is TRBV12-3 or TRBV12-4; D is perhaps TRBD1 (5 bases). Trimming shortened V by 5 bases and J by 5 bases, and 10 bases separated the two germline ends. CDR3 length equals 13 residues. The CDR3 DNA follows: TGTGCCAGCAGTAGGGGAGGGGATCAGCCCCAGCATTTT. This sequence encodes CASSRGGDQPQHF.

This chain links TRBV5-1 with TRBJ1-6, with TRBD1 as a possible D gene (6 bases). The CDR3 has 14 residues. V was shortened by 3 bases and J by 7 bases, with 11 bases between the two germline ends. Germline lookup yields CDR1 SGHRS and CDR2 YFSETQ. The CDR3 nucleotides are TGCGCCAGCAGCTCCGGACAGACCAATTCACCCCTCCACTTT. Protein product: CASSSGQTNSPLHF.